The 11 T cell receptor beta chains reported below all come from one sample, sequenced in a study of blood T cell repertoires in COVID-19. Sequencing was performed with immunoSEQ multiplex PCR; in TCRdb, only in-frame clones are kept and a portion is missing. The data hold around 500,000 clones, with approximately 90% observed a single time. Material: PBMCs or T cells enriched from blood (not recorded which). These receptors came from a woman aged 55-69 years who had recovered from COVID-19.

The chain is built from TRBV5-1 and TRBJ1-5, with D uncertain. The CDR3 covers 15 residues. V gave up 0 bases and J gave up 2 bases, with 9 bases separating them. CDR1 is SGHRS and CDR2 is YFSETQ in the germline V gene. The DNA for the CDR3 is TGCGCCAGCAGCTTGGATGATCCAGGCAATCAGCCCCAGCATTTT. Protein: CASSLDDPGNQPQHF.

This clone showed up just once. The sample holds other DNA sequences that translate to the same CDR3. The genes are TRBV6-5 and TRBJ1-1, with D unclear. The V and J ends lost 0 bases and 1 base respectively, with 3 bases between them. Germline CDR1 and CDR2: MNHEY and SVGAGI. The CDR3 has 13 residues. In nucleotides, the CDR3 is TGTGCCAGCAGTTACTCCAGGAACACTGAAGCTTTCTTT. This translates into CASSYSRNTEAFF.

This chain joins TRBV10-3 and TRBJ1-2, with 7 bases fitting TRBD1. V gave up 1 base and J gave up 8 bases; unmatched junction bases: 10. The CDR3 contains 15 residues. Germline CDR1 reads ENHRY; CDR2 reads SYGVKD. CDR3 residues: CAISELQGRKGGYTF. CDR3 nucleotide sequence: TGTGCCATCAGTGAGTTACAGGGGCGGAAAGGAGGCTACACCTTC.

This chain links TRBV6-5 with TRBJ1-3; weak D call: TRBD1 (5 bases). Trimming left V 0 bases short and J 2 bases short, with 11 bases between. The CDR3 sequence is 16 residues long. The germline V gene has CDR1 MNHEY and CDR2 SVGAGI. CDR3 coding DNA: TGTGCCAGCAGTTACTCATCGCAGGGCACTGGAAACACCATATATTTT. Translated, it gives CASSYSSQGTGNTIYF.

The rearrangement links TRBV3-1 (or the pseudogene TRBV3-2) to TRBJ2-3; 10 nucleotides line up with TRBD2. After removal of 0 bases from V and 6 bases from J, the junction contained 9 bases not matched to a gene. Germline CDR1 reads LGHDT; CDR2 reads YNNKEL (reference sequence). The CDR3 extends over 17 amino acids. The CDR3 sequence: CASSQDPAGGLGDTQYF. CDR3 nucleotides: TGTGCCAGCAGCCAAGACCCAGCGGGGGGGCTAGGGGATACGCAGTATTTT.

The rearrangement links TRBV4-1 to TRBJ2-2; a possible D gene is TRBD2 (5 bases). CDR1 and CDR2 (germline): MGHRA, YSYEKL. The CDR3 has 14 residues. V was cut by 3 bases and J by 8 bases, with 13 bases left in between. CDR3 amino acids: CASSHPGNRGELFF. The DNA for the CDR3 is TGCGCCAGCAGCCACCCCGGGAATCGGGGGGAGCTGTTTTTT.

This clone was observed a handful of times. The rearrangement joins TRBV30 to TRBJ1-1, with a weak D call TRBD1 (5 bases). V shed 5 bases and J shed 4 bases, with 20 bases lying between them. This CDR3 spans 15 amino acids. Germline CDR1 GTSNPN, CDR2 SVGIG (reference sequence). The CDR3 reads CAWLKLRQGGTEAFF. CDR3 nucleotide sequence: TGTGCCTGGCTTAAACTCAGGCAGGGTGGCACTGAAGCTTTCTTT.

The chain combines TRBV7-8 with TRBJ2-7, with D perhaps TRBD2 (6 bases). The germline V gene has CDR1 SGHVS and CDR2 FQNEAQ. The CDR3 is 15 residues long. The ends were cut back, 5 bases at V and 7 bases at J, with 21 bases in the middle. The DNA for the CDR3 is TGTGCCAGCAGCCCCACCTCCTCCCCAGGGAGGGAGCAGTACGTC. It yields the protein CASSPTSSPGREQYV.

The V and J genes are TRBV5-1 and TRBJ1-2; no clear D. Germline values: CDR1 SGHRS, CDR2 YFSETQ. The CDR3 spans 13 residues. V shed 7 bases and J shed 2 bases, with 12 bases lying between them. The CDR3 sequence is CASPPGGNYGYTF. In DNA, the CDR3 is TGCGCCAGCCCCCCGGGAGGGAACTATGGCTACACCTTC.

This clone was counted a few times. The chain is built from TRBV5-1 and TRBJ1-1, with a weak D call TRBD1 (6 bases). The V gene's germline CDR1 is SGHRS and CDR2 YFSETQ. The CDR3 runs 12 residues. The V and J ends lost 7 bases and 2 bases respectively, with 9 bases between them. The CDR3 coding sequence is TGCGCCAGCGGACAGCTTAACACTGAAGCTTTCTTT. Translated: CASGQLNTEAFF.

This sequence joins TRBV6-5 and TRBJ1-3, with D possibly TRBD1 on 5 matching bases. V was shortened by 2 bases and J by 5 bases, with 13 bases between the two germline ends. The CDR3 spans 15 residues. CDR1 is MNHEY and CDR2 is SVGAGI in the germline V gene. CDR3 residues: CASSYDRGRRNTIYF. CDR3 nucleotide sequence: TGTGCCAGCAGTTACGACAGAGGGAGGAGAAACACCATATATTTT.